The T cell receptor (beta chain) described here comes from a study of technical replicates of blood from several donors. This table comes from immunoSEQ multiplex PCR, and its TCRdb copy is limited to in-frame clones, with some not included. Among under 100,000 clones listed, approximately 96% were seen once. CDR1 is SGHRS and CDR2 is YFSETQ in the germline V gene. Trimming cost V 3 bases and J 6 bases; bases outside gene matches: 14. CDR3 length: 17 residues. V gene TRBV5-1 combines with J gene TRBJ2-1, with 8 bases aligning to TRBD2. The receptor was isolated from a human donor in good health. Sequencing was carried out using T cells isolated from PBMCs. The CDR3 region has the DNA TGCGCCAGCAGCTACGGACTAGCCCTGGCAGGGACCAATGAGCAGTTCTTC. Its protein is CASSYGLALAGTNEQFF. The variable domain in full, with the rest retrieved from reference TRBV5-1 and TRBJ2-1, is KAGVTQTPRYLIKTRGQQVTLSCSPISGHRSVSWYQQTPGQGLQFLFEYFSETQRNKGNFPGRFSGRQFSNSRSEMNVSTLELGDSALYLCASSYGLALAGTNEQFFGPGTRLTVL.